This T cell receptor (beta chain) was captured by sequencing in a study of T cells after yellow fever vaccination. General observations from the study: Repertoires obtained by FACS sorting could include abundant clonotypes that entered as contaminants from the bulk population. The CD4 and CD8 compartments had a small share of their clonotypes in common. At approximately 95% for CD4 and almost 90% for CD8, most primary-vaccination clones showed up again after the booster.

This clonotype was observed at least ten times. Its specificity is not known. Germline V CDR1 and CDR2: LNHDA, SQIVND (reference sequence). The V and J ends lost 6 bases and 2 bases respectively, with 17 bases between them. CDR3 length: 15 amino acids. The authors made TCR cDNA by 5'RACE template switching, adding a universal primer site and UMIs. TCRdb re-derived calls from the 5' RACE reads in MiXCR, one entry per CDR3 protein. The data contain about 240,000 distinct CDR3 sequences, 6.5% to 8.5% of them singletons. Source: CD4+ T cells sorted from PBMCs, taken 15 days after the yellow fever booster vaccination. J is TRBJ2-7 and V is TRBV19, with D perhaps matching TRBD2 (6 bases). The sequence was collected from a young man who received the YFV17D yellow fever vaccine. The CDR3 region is CASSRPGDNPYEQYF. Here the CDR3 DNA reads TGTGCCAGTAGCAGACCGGGAGACAACCCCTACGAGCAGTACTTC.